One and the same sample provided the 14 T cell receptor beta chains below, sequenced in a study of Ad26.COV2.S vaccination and SARS-CoV-2 variants. Clones were sequenced by immunoSEQ multiplex PCR, and TCRdb holds only the in-frame ones, with some missing. This sample has about 350,000 clones, with 70% to 90% found just once. The treatment: about 20 received Ad26.COV2.S at low or high dose, single or two shots; 5 received placebo; per-sample allocation not given. The samples were gathered on day 63 after the first injection of vaccine or placebo. Here the sequenced sample was peripheral blood, taken in a trial of Ad26.COV2.S vaccine versus placebo. Source of these receptors: a person between 18 and 65 years old who received the Ad26.COV2.S COVID-19 vaccine or a placebo.

This clone was seen a single time. The rearrangement links TRBV6-2 or TRBV6-3 to TRBJ2-4; 15 bases map to TRBD2. The CDR3 is made up of 19 amino acids. J gave up 0 bases and V 5 bases, and 8 bases lay outside the gene matches. Germline V gene data show CDR1 as MNHEY and CDR2 as SVGEGT. For the CDR3, the DNA is TGTGCCAGCAGTGGCCGGACTAGCGGGGGGGAACTAGCCAAAAACATTCAGTACTTC. Protein: CASSGRTSGGELAKNIQYF.

The chain joins TRBV15 to TRBJ2-1; 13 positions agree with TRBD2. CDR1 is LNHNV and CDR2 is YYDKDF in the germline V gene (reference sequence). V dropped 0 bases and J dropped 7; count of bases not matched to a gene: 0. This CDR3 is built from 15 residues. Here the CDR3 DNA reads TGTGCCACCAGCAGAGAACTAGCGGGGGGGAATGAGCAGTTCTTC. This encodes CATSRELAGGNEQFF.

The chain links TRBV10-3 to TRBJ2-5; D possibly corresponds to TRBD1 (5 bases). The CDR3 is made up of 11 amino acids. Trimming took off 7 bases at V and 2 bases at J, with 5 bases between the two ends. Germline V gives CDR1 ENHRY, CDR2 SYGVKD. The CDR3, as DNA: TGTGCCATCAAGGGGCAAGAGACCCAGTACTTC. Translating it yields CAIKGQETQYF.

The CDR3 bases are TGCGCCAGCAGCTTGATGTCCGGGAGCTCCTACAATGAGCAGTTCTTC. Translated: CASSLMSGSSYNEQFF. The rearrangement joins TRBV5-1 to TRBJ2-1; possibly TRBD2 for D (6 bases). The CDR3 sequence is 16 residues long. V gave up 1 base and J gave up 0 bases, with 11 bases separating them. From germline, CDR1 is SGHRS and CDR2 YFSETQ. Combining the CDR3 with reference TRBV5-1 and TRBJ2-1 gives the whole variable domain KAGVTQTPRYLIKTRGQQVTLSCSPISGHRSVSWYQQTPGQGLQFLFEYFSETQRNKGNFPGRFSGRQFSNSRSEMNVSTLELGDSALYLCASSLMSGSSYNEQFFGPGTRLTVL.

The chain carries TRBV6-5 and TRBJ1-6; D remains ambiguous. Germline V gene data show CDR1 as MNHEY and CDR2 as SVGAGI. The CDR3 has 15 amino acids. V lost 5 bases and J lost 10, with 18 bases in between. The CDR3 is CASSPLEGAISPLHF. The DNA for the CDR3 is TGTGCCAGCAGTCCCCTTGAGGGCGCGATCTCACCCCTCCACTTT.

V usage is TRBV2 and J usage is TRBJ1-5; no reliable D call. Trimming left V 3 bases short and J 10 bases short, with 19 bases between. CDR1 and CDR2 from the germline V gene are SNHLY and FYNNEI. CDR3 length equals 15 residues. Here the CDR3 reads CASSDEGPKIEPQHF. CDR3 DNA sequence: TGTGCCAGCAGTGATGAGGGCCCGAAAATCGAACCCCAGCATTTT.

The genes are TRBV5-1 and TRBJ1-2, with 7 bases lining up with TRBD1. Germline loops: CDR1 SGHRS, CDR2 YFSETQ. CDR3 length: 15 residues. J was trimmed by 4 bases and V by 5 bases; bases with no gene match: 11. CDR3 nucleotide sequence: TGCGCCAGCAGTTTATGGGACAGCGCTCTCTATGGCTACACCTTC. It specifies CASSLWDSALYGYTF.

The J gene is TRBJ1-4, the V gene TRBV18, with D perhaps matching TRBD1 (6 bases). CDR3 size: 15 residues. The V gene's germline CDR1 is KGHSH and CDR2 LQKENI. The ends were cut back, 3 bases at V and 7 bases at J, with 15 bases in the middle. The CDR3, as DNA: TGTGCCAGCTCACCCGTACAGGGTCGGTTTGAAAAACTGTTTTTT. Translated: CASSPVQGRFEKLFF.

The chain joins TRBV3-1 (or the pseudogene TRBV3-2) to TRBJ2-2; TRBD2 might be the D (6 bases). V lost 8 bases to trimming and J lost 0 bases, with 19 bases between them. The germline V gene encodes CDR1 LGHDT and CDR2 YNNKEL (reference sequence). The length of the CDR3 is 17 residues. CDR3 protein: CASRSSPGLANTGELFF. CDR3 DNA sequence: TGTGCCAGCCGAAGTTCTCCGGGACTGGCGAACACCGGGGAGCTGTTTTTT.

The chain couples TRBV7-2 to TRBJ2-5; D may be TRBD1 or TRBD2 (6 bases each). The CDR3 runs to 14 residues. Trimming took 2 bases from V and 5 from J, leaving 12 bases between them. CDR1 is SGHTA and CDR2 is FQGNSA in the germline V gene. The CDR3 region is CASSLRGPVETQYF. Written as DNA, the CDR3 is TGTGCCAGCAGCTTACGGGGGCCTGTGGAGACCCAGTACTTC.

This clone was picked up one time. The chain employs TRBV6-5 and TRBJ1-5; perhaps TRBD1 as D (6 bases). The CDR3 loop spans 15 amino acids. Trimming removed 6 bases from V and 3 bases from J, with 15 bases in between. From germline, CDR1 is MNHEY and CDR2 SVGAGI. The CDR3 loop is CASSADRMPNQPQHF. CDR3 coding DNA: TGTGCCAGCAGCGCAGACAGGATGCCCAATCAGCCCCAGCATTTT.

This clone was detected only a few times. The chain carries TRBV10-1 and TRBJ2-5; TRBD1 aligns across 8 bases. There are 14 residues in the CDR3. Trimming removed 4 bases from V and 5 bases from J; junction bases left unmatched: 6. The germline CDR1 and CDR2 sequences are WNHNN and SYGVQD (reference sequence). Here the CDR3 DNA reads TGCGCCAGCAGTGCAAGGACAGGGCTGGAGACCCAGTACTTC. Amino acids: CASSARTGLETQYF.

This chain links TRBV6-1 with TRBJ1-2; D is ambiguous. Germline CDR1 and CDR2: MNHNS and SASEGT. The CDR3 is 14 amino acids. V was pared by 1 base and J by 5 bases, with 11 bases between. CDR3 nucleotides: TGTGCCAGCAGTGAAGGTGGTTATAAGTATGGCTACACCTTC. This codes for CASSEGGYKYGYTF.

This rearrangement joins TRBV27 to TRBJ2-7, with D possibly matching TRBD1 (5 bases). The CDR3 extends over 13 amino acids. The V end was cut by 3 bases, the J end by 6 bases, with 12 bases between. Looked up from germline, CDR1 is MNHEY and CDR2 is SMNVEV (reference sequence). The CDR3 nucleotides are TGTGCCAGCAGTTTGCAAAGGGGCTCCGAGCAGTACTTC. Its protein is CASSLQRGSEQYF.